This T cell receptor beta chain was sequenced during a study of cytomegalovirus exposure and HLA in healthy donors. Study observations and caveats: Earlier results showed most TCR beta V segments being productive about 87% or about 30% of the time.

V lost 5 bases, J lost 3 bases, and 10 bases lay in between. Germline loops: CDR1 MNHNY, CDR2 SVGAGI (reference sequence). The CDR3 is 13 residues long. With 60 Vbeta and 13 Jbeta primers, the PCR was carried out. TCRdb's copy holds only in-frame clones and misses some; the assay was immunoSEQ multiplex PCR. Found here are approximately 160,000 clones, about four fifths of them singletons; the top ten hold 1.5%. Comment on this clone: The target antigen is unknown.

Sequenced input: PBMCs. J is TRBJ1-2 and V is TRBV6-6; no firm D call. This clonotype originated in a girl aged 5-17 years in good health and CMV-seropositive. This chain's CDR3 is CASSPSMDYGYTF. CDR3 in DNA: TGTGCCAGCAGTCCCTCTATGGACTATGGCTACACCTTC.